The present entry profiles one T cell receptor (beta chain) with its context. Trimming at V came to 9 bases and at J to 7 bases, leaving 13 bases not matched to a gene. In germline, CDR1 is SGHNT, CDR2 YYREEE (reference sequence). CDR3 size: 16 residues. The data stem from a study of T cell changes during pregnancy in multiple sclerosis. Sequencing used immunoSEQ multiplex PCR; TCRdb keeps in-frame clones, though not all of them. The sample yields about 36,000 clones, 89% seen once. The receptor was isolated from a female donor with multiple sclerosis, enrolled in a pregnancy study. The source material was CD8+ T cells from peripheral blood mononuclear cells, sampled in the third trimester of pregnancy. The chain carries TRBV5-4 and TRBJ2-1, with 13 bases that match TRBD2. CDR3 DNA sequence: TGTGCCACTTCAGGACTAGCGGGAGAGAATTTGAATGAGCAGTTCTTC. Its protein product is CATSGLAGENLNEQFF.